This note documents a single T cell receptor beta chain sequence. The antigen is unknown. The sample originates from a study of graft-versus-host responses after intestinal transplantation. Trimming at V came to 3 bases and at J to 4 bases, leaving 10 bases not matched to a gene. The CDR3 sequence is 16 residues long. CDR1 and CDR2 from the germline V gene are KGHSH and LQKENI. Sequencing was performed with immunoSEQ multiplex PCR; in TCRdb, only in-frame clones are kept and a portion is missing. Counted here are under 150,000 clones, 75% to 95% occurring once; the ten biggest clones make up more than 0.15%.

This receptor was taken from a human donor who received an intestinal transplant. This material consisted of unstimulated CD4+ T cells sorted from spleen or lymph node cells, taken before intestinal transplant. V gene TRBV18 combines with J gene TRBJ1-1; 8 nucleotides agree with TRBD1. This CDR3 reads CASSPNRGAGGTEAFF. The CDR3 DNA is TGTGCCAGCTCACCGAACAGGGGGGCGGGTGGCACTGAAGCTTTCTTT.